Below, one T cell receptor beta chain is given with its context. Its antigen is still unknown. This entry belongs to a study of T cells and Merkel cell carcinoma outcomes. Study-level points and caveats: Reportedly, T-cell repertoire with density predicts Merkel cell carcinoma outcomes.

The germline CDR1 and CDR2 sequences are SGHTA and FQGNSA. The V and J ends lost 2 bases and 4 bases respectively, with 13 bases between them. The CDR3 consists of 15 residues. TCRdb's copy holds only in-frame clones and misses some; the assay was immunoSEQ multiplex PCR. There are 8,000 to 9,500 clones in the sample; around four fifths occur only once, and approximately 2.5% lies in the top ten. This TCR was recovered from a human donor with Merkel cell carcinoma. The material sequenced was tumor tissue from Merkel cell carcinoma. V and J are TRBV7-2 and TRBJ2-3; the D gene is possibly TRBD1 (6 bases). The CDR3 loop is CASSLWGQVADTQYF. The CDR3 DNA reads TGTGCCAGCAGCTTATGGGGGCAGGTTGCAGATACGCAGTATTTT.